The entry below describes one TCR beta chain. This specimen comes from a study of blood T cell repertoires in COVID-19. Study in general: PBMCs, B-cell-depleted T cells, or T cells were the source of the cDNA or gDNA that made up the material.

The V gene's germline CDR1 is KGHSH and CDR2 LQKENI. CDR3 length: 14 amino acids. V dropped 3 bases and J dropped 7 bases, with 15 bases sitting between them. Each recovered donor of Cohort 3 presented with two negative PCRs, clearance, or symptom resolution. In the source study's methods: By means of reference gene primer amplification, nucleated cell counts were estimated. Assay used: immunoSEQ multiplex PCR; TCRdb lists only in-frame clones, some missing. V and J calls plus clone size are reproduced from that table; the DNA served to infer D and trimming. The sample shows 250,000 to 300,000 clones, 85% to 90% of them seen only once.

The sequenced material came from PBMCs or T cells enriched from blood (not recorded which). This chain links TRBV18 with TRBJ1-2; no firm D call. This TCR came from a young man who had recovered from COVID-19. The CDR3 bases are TGTGCCAGCTCACCCCCGGCGGGAGGAGGTGGCTACACCTTC. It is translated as CASSPPAGGGGYTF.